Listed here are 25 T cell receptor beta chains from one sample, sequenced in a study of T cells in Graves' hyperthyroidism and ophthalmopathy. The CDR3 regions of TCR beta were amplified from RNA transcripts. A first-round RT-PCR of the TCR CDR3 used the HTBI primer set. TCRdb re-derived calls from the multiplex PCR reads in MiXCR, one entry per CDR3 protein. The table records around 190,000 distinct CDR3 sequences, around 15% of them present only once. The sample consisted of blood. The receptors come from a woman aged 50 to 60 with Graves' hyperthyroidism.

In this sample, this clonotype turned up many times. The CDR3 protein is CSARESVGGGSEAFF. CDR3 DNA: TGCAGTGCTAGAGAGTCTGTAGGGGGTGGTTCGGAAGCTTTCTTT. The rearrangement links TRBV20-1 to TRBJ1-1, with D possibly being TRBD1 (6 bases). Deletions cut 0 bases from V and 8 bases from J, with 19 bases between. The CDR3 covers 15 residues. CDR1 is DFQATT and CDR2 is SNEGSKA in the germline V gene (reference sequence).

The chain couples TRBV6-1 to TRBJ1-5; weak D call: TRBD1 (5 bases). The CDR3 is 18 residues long. V dropped 4 bases and J dropped 5 bases, with 24 bases sitting between them. Germline V gives CDR1 MNHNS, CDR2 SASEGT. The CDR3 sequence: CASSGAAPGRNFYQPQHF. The CDR3 nucleotides read TGTGCCAGCAGTGGAGCGGCGCCGGGGCGCAACTTCTATCAGCCCCAGCATTTT.

This clonotype was picked up many times. This rearrangement joins TRBV15 to TRBJ2-3; D is undetermined. The V and J ends lost 0 bases and 7 bases respectively, with 5 bases between them. CDR3 length: 12 amino acids. Germline assignment: CDR1 LNHNV and CDR2 YYDKDF (reference sequence). CDR3 residues: CATSRDHYTQYF. For the CDR3, the DNA is TGTGCCACCAGCAGAGATCATTATACGCAGTATTTT.

This clonotype was counted ten times or more. The gene calls are TRBV20-1 and TRBJ2-7, with D tentatively TRBD2 (5 bases). The germline V and J ends were trimmed by 3 bases and 4 bases, with 10 bases remaining between them. The germline gives CDR1 DFQATT, CDR2 SNEGSKA (reference sequence). The CDR3 loop spans 12 amino acids. CDR3 residues: CSARSRTYEQYF. For the CDR3, the DNA is TGCAGTGCTAGGTCCAGGACTTACGAGCAGTACTTC.

At least ten counts were recorded for this clonotype. This chain uses TRBV4-1 with TRBJ1-6; 7 bases are a match to TRBD1. V shed 4 bases and J 10 bases; nucleotides not matched to a gene: 16. From germline, CDR1 is MGHRA and CDR2 YSYEKL. The CDR3 length is 17 residues. CDR3 sequence (DNA): TGCGCCAGCAGCCCCAAGATAGGCAGACAGGGCGAATCACCCCTCCACTTT. This sequence encodes CASSPKIGRQGESPLHF.

This clonotype was observed many times. V is TRBV6-5 and J is TRBJ2-5; TRBD1 aligns across 9 bases. The germline CDR1 and CDR2 sequences are MNHEY and SVGAGI. Trimming cost V 1 base and J 14 bases; bases outside gene matches: 8. The CDR3 is made up of 13 amino acids. The CDR3 DNA follows: TGTGCCAGCAGTTACTTGGGACAGGGTTCCTTCTACTTC. Its translation is CASSYLGQGSFYF.

This clonotype was observed a few times. This chain joins TRBV6-1 and TRBJ2-1; 10 nucleotides line up with TRBD1. The CDR3 totals 15 residues. Germline CDR1 is MNHNS and CDR2 is SASEGT. Trimming cost V 9 bases and J 2 bases; bases outside gene matches: 7. CDR3 nucleotides: TGTGCCAGTAATAGGGACAGGGGTCCCTACAATGAGCAGTTCTTC. It encodes CASNRDRGPYNEQFF.

In this sample, this clonotype turned up many times. The genes are TRBV20-1 and TRBJ1-1; maybe TRBD1 (6 bases). Germline CDR1 is DFQATT and CDR2 is SNEGSKA (reference sequence). V was cut by 6 bases and J by 2 bases, with 13 bases left in between. The CDR3 consists of 13 residues. CDR3: CSATRDTNTEAFF. The CDR3, as DNA: TGCAGTGCAACCCGGGACACTAACACTGAAGCTTTCTTT.

The chain couples TRBV2 to TRBJ1-3; no clear D gene. Per the germline V gene, CDR1 is SNHLY and CDR2 is FYNNEI. This CDR3 is built from 15 residues. Trimming shortened V by 5 bases and J by 4 bases, and 15 bases separated the two germline ends. In DNA form, the CDR3 reads TGTGCCAGCAGTATCCTGTCCGGAGGGGGAAACACCATATATTTT. Protein product: CASSILSGGGNTIYF. Complete variable domain (other parts from reference TRBV2 and TRBJ1-3): EPEVTQTPSHQVTQMGQEVILRCVPISNHLYFYWYRQILGQKVEFLVSFYNNEISEKSEIFDDQFSVERPDGSNFTLKIRSTKLEDSAMYFCASSILSGGGNTIYFGEGSWLTVV.

There are many counts of this clonotype. The V and J genes are TRBV12-3 or TRBV12-4 and TRBJ2-7, with unresolved D. The CDR3 consists of 16 residues. V shed 5 bases and J shed 0 bases, with 17 bases lying between them. The chain's CDR3 is CASSGEEPGLSYEQYF. In DNA form, the CDR3 reads TGTGCCAGCAGTGGGGAAGAGCCAGGCCTCTCCTACGAGCAGTACTTC.

This clonotype occurred many times. V usage is TRBV27 and J usage is TRBJ2-7; D might be TRBD1 (5 bases). Trimming stripped 6 bases from V and 0 bases from J, with 9 bases between. CDR3 size: 13 residues. The germline V gene has CDR1 MNHEY and CDR2 SMNVEV (reference sequence). Written as DNA, the CDR3 is TGTGCCAGCAGCCCCGACAGCTCCTACGAGCAGTACTTC. As protein: CASSPDSSYEQYF.

V is TRBV2 and J is TRBJ2-7; D call uncertain. The CDR3 is made up of 15 amino acids. V was trimmed by 3 bases and J by 0 bases, leaving 12 bases between them. Looked up from germline, CDR1 is SNHLY and CDR2 is FYNNEI. This CDR3 is CASSEGALSSYEQYF. The CDR3 DNA reads TGTGCCAGCAGTGAGGGCGCGTTAAGCTCCTACGAGCAGTACTTC. The full variable domain, completed using reference TRBV2 and TRBJ2-7, is EPEVTQTPSHQVTQMGQEVILRCVPISNHLYFYWYRQILGQKVEFLVSFYNNEISEKSEIFDDQFSVERPDGSNFTLKIRSTKLEDSAMYFCASSEGALSSYEQYFGPGTRLTVT.

In this sample, this clonotype turned up many times. The rearrangement links TRBV6-6 to TRBJ2-3; the match to TRBD1 covers 8 bases. Unmatched junction bases numbered 12, after V lost 0 bases and J lost 7 bases. Germline V gives CDR1 MNHNY, CDR2 SVGAGI (reference sequence). The CDR3 spans 17 residues. The CDR3 nucleotides are TGTGCCAGCAGTTACTCTGCCCAGGGGGCCGTGAAGAATACGCAGTATTTT. Translating gives CASSYSAQGAVKNTQYF.

This clonotype appeared many times. This chain connects TRBV6-2 or TRBV6-3 to TRBJ2-1; TRBD1 matches at 9 bases. The CDR3 spans 17 residues. The V and J ends lost 8 bases and 5 bases, in that order; junction bases with no gene match: 16. The germline V gene encodes CDR1 MNHEY and CDR2 SVGEGT. Here the CDR3 reads CASGGVQGAATNNEQFF. The CDR3 DNA follows: TGTGCCAGCGGCGGGGTACAGGGGGCGGCAACAAACAATGAGCAGTTCTTC.

Many counts were recorded for this clonotype. The rearrangement joins TRBV20-1 to TRBJ2-4, with TRBD2 as a possible D gene (5 bases). With 0 bases removed from V and 0 bases from J, the gap between germline ends came to 12 bases. Germline CDR1 DFQATT, CDR2 SNEGSKA (reference sequence). The CDR3 runs 16 residues. CDR3 nucleotides: TGCAGTGCTAGAGATGACGGGATCTTAGCCAAAAACATTCAGTACTTC. It specifies CSARDDGILAKNIQYF.

There are many counts of this clonotype. This chain joins TRBV28 and TRBJ2-7; D not certain. This CDR3 region has 13 residues. V was shortened by 7 bases and J by 3 bases, with 13 bases between the two germline ends. Germline CDR1 is MDHEN and CDR2 is SYDVKM. CDR3: CASTNSLNYEQYF. The CDR3 DNA reads as TGTGCCAGCACAAACAGCTTAAACTACGAGCAGTACTTC. The full variable domain, with the rest looked up from reference TRBV28 and TRBJ2-7, is DVKVTQSSRYLVKRTGEKVFLECVQDMDHENMFWYRQDPGLGLRLIYFSYDVKMKEKGDIPEGYSVSREKKERFSLILESASTNQTSMYLCASTNSLNYEQYFGPGTRLTVT.

This sequence joins TRBV5-1 and TRBJ1-1; weak D call: TRBD1 (6 bases). Germline loops: CDR1 SGHRS, CDR2 YFSETQ. The CDR3 covers 15 residues. Deletions cut 2 bases from V and 1 base from J, with 12 bases between. For the CDR3, the DNA is TGCGCCAGCAGCTTAGCAGGGGTGAGGAACACTGAAGCTTTCTTT. Translation gives CASSLAGVRNTEAFF.

In its sample, this clonotype was seen many times. J is TRBJ2-7 and V is TRBV20-1; 10 bases are shared with TRBD2. Looked up from germline, CDR1 is DFQATT and CDR2 is SNEGSKA (reference sequence). This CDR3 is 12 amino acids long. The CDR3: CSGTSDSYEQYF. The CDR3 nucleotides are TGCAGCGGGACTAGCGACTCCTACGAGCAGTACTTC.

Of note for this clonotype: A much larger clonotype is one base distant, so this may be a read error. V and J are TRBV27 and TRBJ2-1, with D unresolved. CDR1 MNHEY and CDR2 SMNVEV come from the germline V gene (reference sequence). CDR3 length equals 15 residues. The CDR3 DNA is TGTGCCAGCAGTTTGCAGGACCCTTCCTACAATGAGCAGCTCTTC. This translates into CASSLQDPSYNEQLF.

Many counts were recorded for this clonotype. The V call is TRBV7-2, the J call TRBJ2-7; 11 bases agree with TRBD1. V dropped 3 bases and J dropped 6; count of bases not matched to a gene: 4. Germline V lookup: CDR1 SGHTA, CDR2 FQGNSA. This CDR3 contains 14 residues. The CDR3 loop is CASSFRDRGFEQYF. The CDR3 DNA sequence: TGTGCCAGCAGCTTCCGGGACAGGGGGTTCGAGCAGTACTTC.

This clonotype was recorded many times. The chain carries TRBV27 and TRBJ1-6; tentatively, D is TRBD1 (6 bases). Per the germline V gene, CDR1 is MNHEY and CDR2 is SMNVEV (reference sequence). Trimming left V 5 bases short and J 7 bases short, with 18 bases between. The CDR3 length is 16 residues. CDR3 region: CASSPTLGGGNSPLHF. The CDR3 DNA sequence: TGTGCCAGCAGTCCGACCCTCGGAGGGGGGAATTCACCCCTCCACTTT.

At least ten counts were recorded for this clonotype. This chain connects TRBV14 to TRBJ2-2; 12 bases are a match to TRBD2. V lost 3 bases, J lost 3 bases, and 5 bases stayed unmatched. The CDR3 loop spans 17 amino acids. The germline V gene has CDR1 SGHDN and CDR2 FVKESK. CDR3 region: CASSHRLAGADTGELFF. In DNA, the CDR3 is TGTGCCAGCAGCCATAGACTAGCGGGGGCCGACACCGGGGAGCTGTTTTTT.

This clonotype came up many times. This chain uses TRBV12-5 with TRBJ2-2; D ambiguous. V lost 2 bases and J 6 bases, leaving 4 bases between the germline ends. Germline-derived CDR1 and CDR2 are LGHNT and FRNRAP. There are 12 residues in the CDR3. Here the CDR3 DNA reads TGTGCTAGTGGTTTGACCCCCGGGGAGCTGTTTTTT. It encodes CASGLTPGELFF.

The sample holds many counts of this clonotype. The CDR3 reads CSAKLKGSPYNSPLHF. DNA of the CDR3: TGCAGTGCTAAACTGAAGGGTAGTCCCTATAATTCACCCCTCCACTTT. The chain carries TRBV20-1 and TRBJ1-6; D is undetermined. The germline CDR1 and CDR2 sequences are DFQATT and SNEGSKA (reference sequence). Trimming shortened V by 4 bases and J by 2 bases, and 15 bases separated the two germline ends. The CDR3 sequence is 16 residues long.

There are many counts of this clonotype. The chain has TRBV27 and TRBJ1-2; a possible D gene is TRBD1 (5 bases). Germline V gene data show CDR1 as MNHEY and CDR2 as SMNVEV (reference sequence). The V gene lost 6 bases and the J gene lost 4 bases, with 12 bases spanning the gap. The length of the CDR3 is 13 residues. Here the CDR3 DNA reads TGTGCCAGCAGCGGGGGGGGAAGCTATGGCTACACCTTC. It yields the protein CASSGGGSYGYTF.